Only one count was recorded for the clone carrying this T cell receptor (beta chain). Its antigen remains unidentified. This entry belongs to a study of shared clonotypes between healthy human individuals. The study's findings and limits: Rarefaction showed that sequencing of sorted subsets was incomplete (despite large depth).

Donors comprised only Caucasian adults living in Nashville, Tennessee. CD4+ cells underwent separation, giving CD45RA+ naive and CD45RA-negative memory subsets. This CDR3 contains 13 residues. CDR1 and CDR2 (germline): MNHEY, SVGAGI. V was clipped by 7 bases and J by 0 bases, with 10 bases between them. On sorted subsets, replicate PCRs used approximately 190 ng DNA, or tens of thousands of T cell genomes. Measured with immunoSEQ multiplex PCR; TCRdb has only the in-frame clones, and not every one. This table has 2,500,000 or so clones, under 95% appearing once. This clonotype was obtained from a man aged 18 to 30 in good health. Some clones in this sample may be carry-over from other donors' samples. Source material: naive CD4+ T cells from PBMCs. The subset: CD45RA+ positively selected. The chain has TRBV6-5 and TRBJ2-7; D tentatively reads TRBD1 or TRBD2 (5 bases each). The CDR3, as DNA: TGTGCCAGCACGGGGCCCTACTCCTACGAGCAGTACTTC. This gives the protein CASTGPYSYEQYF.